What follows are 3 T cell receptor beta chains derived from one specimen sequenced in a study of regulatory T cells in long-lasting Graves disease. Sample time point: persistent/refractory GD, antithyroid drugs over 5 years with positive TRAb. Scientists built the TCR library using RNA that was extracted from PBMCs. iRepertoire HTBI primers and Arm-PCR of CDR3 regions built TCR beta libraries. Via MiXCR, TCRdb re-called the multiplex PCR reads, giving one row per CDR3 protein. The sample holds about 430,000 distinct CDR3 sequences, around 20% seen once. The sample here was peripheral blood mononuclear cells (PBMCs), taken when the disease was refractory, from a patient treated with antithyroid drugs. Source of these receptors: a female donor with Graves disease.

This clonotype was recorded a few times. V and J are TRBV20-1 and TRBJ2-2; 7 nucleotides agree with TRBD2. V trimming: 6 bases; J trimming: 1 base; junction bases outside the gene matches: 8. The CDR3 runs 15 residues. Germline CDR1 reads DFQATT; CDR2 reads SNEGSKA (reference sequence). The CDR3 DNA reads TGCAGTGCCCCCCGGGGGGAGGGGAACACCGGGGAGCTGTTTTTT. This encodes CSAPRGEGNTGELFF.

The chain carries TRBV11-1 and TRBJ2-3, with 13 bases fitting TRBD2. Germline CDR1 SGHAT, CDR2 FQDESV (reference sequence). The CDR3 is made up of 16 amino acids. Losses at the gene ends were 6 bases for V and 3 bases for J; bases not matched to a gene: 6. DNA of the CDR3: TGTGCCAGCAGTCATCAACTAGCGGGAGGGACAGATACGCAGTATTTT. As protein: CASSHQLAGGTDTQYF.

A note on this clonotype: A far larger clone is a single base away, which makes a read error likely. In this CDR3 the conserved last residue, phenylalanine or tryptophan, is missing, so a read error is likely. V gene TRBV11-2 combines with J gene TRBJ1-2, with TRBD1 matching 7 bases. This CDR3 contains 14 residues. Germline V CDR1 and CDR2: SGHAT, FQNNGV. Trimming cost V 6 bases and J 4 bases; bases outside gene matches: 8. The DNA for the CDR3 is TGTGCCAGCAGAAGACAGGGACGAGGCTATGGCTACACCATC. This encodes CASRRQGRGYGYTI.